The next 31 T cell receptor beta chains were all read from a single sample in a study of human T cells and chemical hapten exposure listed by TCRdb under 2021. The time point label corresponds to: pre-sensitization, week 0. The treatment or condition tag for this specimen amounts to: therapeutic diphenylcyclopropenone sensitization with weekly scalp DPC. The library was generated by RACE. Sequencing used a NextSeq 500. TCRdb handled the public reads itself, with Q25 trimming in fastp and clone calling in MiXCR, and kept productive beta chains. All rows with the same CDR3 protein become a single entry with the most common DNA and genes. Here the sample has about 51,000 distinct CDR3 sequences; around 9.4% occur a single time. More than 13% of the sample lies in the top ten. The specimen was whole blood, collected in connection with sensitization to the hapten diphenylcyclopropenone (DPC). These receptors all come from a woman aged 40 to 50 with alopecia areata. Some clones in this sample may be carry-over from other donors' samples.

This clonotype was counted ten times or more. The rearrangement joins TRBV29-1 to TRBJ1-4, with 7 nucleotides matching TRBD1. This CDR3 is built from 13 residues. Germline CDR1 and CDR2: SQVTM and ANQGSEA. The junction had 8 bases not matched to a gene; V was cut back by 7 bases and J by 6 bases. Here the CDR3 reads CSATGRDDEKLFF. As DNA, the CDR3 is TGCAGCGCGACAGGGAGGGATGATGAAAAACTGTTTTTT. Looking up the rest from reference TRBV29-1 and TRBJ1-4 gives the full variable domain: SAVISQKPSRDICQRGTSLTIQCQVDSQVTMMFWYRQQPGQSLTLIATANQGSEATYESGFVIDKFPISRPNLTFSTLTVSNMSPEDSSIYLCSATGRDDEKLFFGSGTQLSVL.

V gene TRBV6-6 combines with J gene TRBJ2-3, with 9 bases that match TRBD1. Trimming took 8 bases from V and 4 from J; bases not matched to a gene: 10. The length of the CDR3 is 15 residues. Germline V gene sequence: CDR1 MNHNY, CDR2 SVGAGI (reference sequence). CDR3 amino acids: CASSALRTGADTQYF. For the CDR3, the DNA is TGTGCCAGCTCAGCTTTAAGGACAGGGGCAGATACGCAGTATTTT.

This clonotype was detected ten times or more. CDR3 DNA sequence: TGTGCCAGCAGCTCACAGGGCTACGAGCAGTACTTC. As protein: CASSSQGYEQYF. The rearrangement uses TRBV7-2 and TRBJ2-7, with a tentative D call TRBD1 (6 bases). The CDR3 loop spans 12 amino acids. Trimming removed 4 bases at V and 3 bases at J, with 7 bases between. Germline CDR1 is SGHTA and CDR2 is FQGNSA.

This clonotype was counted many times. The chain combines TRBV30 with TRBJ2-5, with TRBD2 identical over 8 bases. Germline CDR1 and CDR2: GTSNPN and SVGIG (reference sequence). J was trimmed by 2 bases and V by 5 bases; bases with no gene match: 7. This CDR3 has 14 amino acids. This CDR3 is CAWAQRGIQETQYF. The CDR3 DNA reads as TGTGCCTGGGCCCAGCGGGGGATACAAGAGACCCAGTACTTC.

The chain combines TRBV20-1 with TRBJ2-1; D call uncertain. Trimming took off 4 bases at V and 8 bases at J, with 12 bases between the two ends. Germline V gives CDR1 DFQATT, CDR2 SNEGSKA (reference sequence). CDR3 length equals 12 residues. The CDR3 nucleotides are TGCAGTGCTACTTTGACCGAGGATGAGCAGTTCTTC. Its protein is CSATLTEDEQFF.

The sample holds many counts of this clonotype. The V call is TRBV20-1, the J call TRBJ1-6; D is unclear. This CDR3 contains 16 residues. The ends were cut back, 0 bases at V and 6 bases at J, with 15 bases in the middle. The germline gives CDR1 DFQATT, CDR2 SNEGSKA (reference sequence). The CDR3 DNA reads as TGCAGTGCTAGAGATCAACGACACCTAAGTAATTCACCCCTCCACTTT. Translated: CSARDQRHLSNSPLHF.

This clonotype was detected ten times or more. This chain joins TRBV30 and TRBJ1-5, with D maybe TRBD1 (6 bases). This CDR3 is 16 amino acids long. V was trimmed by 0 bases and J by 2 bases, leaving 14 bases between them. Per germline, CDR1 GTSNPN and CDR2 SVGIG (reference sequence). The DNA for the CDR3 is TGTGCCTGGAGTGTAGGGGGGGCAAAGGGCAATCAGCCCCAGCATTTT. This sequence encodes CAWSVGGAKGNQPQHF.

This clonotype was seen many times. The chain carries TRBV5-4 and TRBJ2-3, with 9 bases matching TRBD2. CDR1 is SGHNT, CDR2 YYREEE, per germline (reference sequence). The CDR3 runs to 15 residues. J lost 0 bases, V lost 5 bases, and 4 bases had no gene match. CDR3 DNA: TGTGCCAGCAGATTTAGCGGGGGCAGCACAGATACGCAGTATTTT. Amino acids: CASRFSGGSTDTQYF. Together with reference TRBV5-4 and TRBJ2-3, the CDR3 gives the full variable domain: ETGVTQSPTHLIKTRGQQVTLRCSSQSGHNTVSWYQQALGQGPQFIFQYYREEENGRGNFPPRFSGLQFPNYSSELNVNALELDDSALYLCASRFSGGSTDTQYFGPGTRLTVL.

There are many counts of this clonotype. This sequence joins TRBV6-2 or TRBV6-3 and TRBJ2-6, with a weak D call TRBD1 (5 bases). Germline CDR1 is MNHEY and CDR2 is SVGEGT. V was shortened by 2 bases and J by 1 base, with 6 bases between the two germline ends. This CDR3 comprises 15 residues. This CDR3 is CASSYRGSGANVLTF. DNA of the CDR3: TGTGCCAGCAGTTACAGGGGATCTGGGGCCAACGTCCTGACTTTC.

This clonotype has only a few counts. This chain joins TRBV18 and TRBJ1-6; D might be TRBD1 (6 bases). Germline V gene lookup returns CDR1 KGHSH and CDR2 LQKENI. The CDR3 consists of 14 residues. V shed 5 bases and J shed 7 bases, with 12 bases lying between them. CDR3 nucleotide sequence: TGTGCCAGCTCATCGGACAGAAAGAATTCACCCCTCCACTTT. This codes for CASSSDRKNSPLHF.

This clonotype was detected ten times or more. The chain uses TRBV20-1 and TRBJ2-5; 7 nucleotides agree with TRBD2. CDR3 length: 13 amino acids. J lost 5 bases, V lost 1 base, and 4 bases had no gene match. The germline CDR1 and CDR2 sequences are DFQATT and SNEGSKA (reference sequence). The CDR3 DNA follows: TGCAGTGCTAGAGTGGCGGGGGTGGAGACCCAGTACTTC. Protein sequence: CSARVAGVETQYF.

The sample holds many counts of this clonotype. The J gene is TRBJ1-2, the V gene TRBV29-1; 8 bases are a match to TRBD1. The CDR3 sequence is 13 residues long. Trimming cost V 7 bases and J 7 bases; bases outside gene matches: 11. Germline V gene lookup returns CDR1 SQVTM and CDR2 ANQGSEA. The CDR3 protein is CSADVRGLGGYTF. CDR3 nucleotides: TGCAGCGCTGACGTCAGGGGGCTAGGTGGCTACACCTTC.

At least ten counts were recorded for this clonotype. The chain couples TRBV10-3 to TRBJ2-1; TRBD2 agrees at 12 bases. CDR1 is ENHRY and CDR2 is SYGVKD in the germline V gene. This CDR3 contains 18 residues. Unmatched junction bases numbered 9, after V lost 3 bases and J lost 3 bases. CDR3 bases: TGTGCCATCAGTGATGAACGTGGACTAGCGGGGAACTACAATGAGCAGTTCTTC. Translating it yields CAISDERGLAGNYNEQFF.

This clonotype was recorded many times. The chain is built from TRBV6-4 and TRBJ1-5, with no clear D. The CDR3 extends over 13 amino acids. Deletions cut 6 bases from V and 2 bases from J, with 8 bases between. Germline-derived CDR1 and CDR2 are MRHNA and SNTAGT. The CDR3 nucleotides read TGTGCCAGCAGCTCCGACGGCAATCAGCCCCAGCATTTT. It encodes CASSSDGNQPQHF.

This clonotype was found a few times. V is TRBV29-1 and J is TRBJ2-3; the D gene is possibly TRBD1 (5 bases). The length of the CDR3 is 14 residues. The germline V and J ends were trimmed by 2 bases and 5 bases, with 14 bases remaining between them. CDR1 and CDR2 from the germline V gene are SQVTM and ANQGSEA. This CDR3 is CSVEKAGFRDTQYF. DNA of the CDR3: TGCAGCGTTGAAAAAGCAGGGTTCAGAGATACGCAGTATTTT.

This clonotype was seen a handful of times. This chain connects TRBV6-2 or TRBV6-3 to TRBJ2-1, with TRBD2 matching over 8 bases. The V gene end was trimmed by 2 bases and the J gene end by 1 base; junction bases not matched to a gene: 10. Germline values: CDR1 MNHEY, CDR2 SVGEGT. CDR3 length: 18 amino acids. CDR3 DNA sequence: TGTGCCAGCAGTTACACCCGGGGGGGAAGCAGTTCCTACAATGAGCAGTTCTTC. Its translation: CASSYTRGGSSSYNEQFF.

This clonotype was seen at least ten times. The chain is built from TRBV5-1 and TRBJ2-1, with 12 bases that match TRBD1. Looked up from germline, CDR1 is SGHRS and CDR2 is YFSETQ. This CDR3 contains 16 residues. Trimming at V came to 0 bases and at J to 10 bases, leaving 8 bases not matched to a gene. The CDR3 nucleotides read TGCGCCAGCAGCTTGGGCCTCCGGGACAGGGGGCGCGAGCAGTTCTTC. Its protein product is CASSLGLRDRGREQFF.

This clonotype appeared many times. The rearrangement joins TRBV20-1 to TRBJ1-1; tentative D call: TRBD1 (5 bases). The CDR3 is 17 residues long. CDR1 and CDR2 from the germline V gene are DFQATT and SNEGSKA (reference sequence). V shed 5 bases and J shed 0 bases, with 22 bases lying between them. In DNA, the CDR3 is TGCAGTGCTCGTCCCGCAGGGCCCTTATTTATGAACACTGAAGCTTTCTTT. It translates to CSARPAGPLFMNTEAFF.

This clonotype has a count of ten or more. The chain employs TRBV5-4 and TRBJ2-3, with D possibly matching TRBD1 (5 bases). Per the germline V gene, CDR1 is SGHNT and CDR2 is YYREEE (reference sequence). This CDR3 contains 15 residues. Trimming removed 0 bases from V and 0 bases from J, with 8 bases in between. For the CDR3, the DNA is TGTGCCAGCAGCTTGGGACCAGGGAGCACAGATACGCAGTATTTT. It specifies CASSLGPGSTDTQYF.

This clonotype has ten or more counts. This chain connects TRBV11-2 to TRBJ2-1, with 7 nucleotides matching TRBD2. The germline CDR1 and CDR2 sequences are SGHAT and FQNNGV. V gave up 2 bases and J gave up 5 bases; unmatched junction bases: 3. CDR3 size: 14 residues. The CDR3 loop reads CASSLSGVNNEQFF. In DNA form, the CDR3 reads TGTGCCAGCAGCTTAAGCGGGGTTAACAATGAGCAGTTCTTC. Based on the CDR3 plus reference TRBV11-2 and TRBJ2-1, the full variable domain is EAGVAQSPRYKIIEKRQSVAFWCNPISGHATLYWYQQILGQGPKLLIQFQNNGVVDDSQLPKDRFSAERLKGVDSTLKIQPAKLEDSAVYLCASSLSGVNNEQFFGPGTRLTVL.

This clonotype appeared many times. V usage is TRBV7-8 and J usage is TRBJ2-1, with TRBD2 identical over 7 bases. CDR3 size: 14 residues. Looked up from germline, CDR1 is SGHVS and CDR2 is FQNEAQ. The CDR3 protein is CACGGRSLSNEQFF. DNA of the CDR3: TGTGCGTGCGGGGGAAGGTCTTTGAGCAATGAGCAGTTCTTC.

This clonotype was counted ten times or more. The V and J genes are TRBV6-6 and TRBJ1-5, with no clear D. The germline V and J ends were trimmed by 0 bases and 4 bases, with 19 bases remaining between them. Per the germline V gene, CDR1 is MNHNY and CDR2 is SVGAGI (reference sequence). The CDR3 is 18 residues long. CDR3 DNA: TGTGCCAGCAGTTACTCGCGGGGATCCTCTTTGCGAAATCAGCCCCAGCATTTT. Amino acids: CASSYSRGSSLRNQPQHF.

This clonotype has just a few counts. V is TRBV11-2 and J is TRBJ2-7; 8 positions match TRBD2. The CDR3 totals 18 residues. V lost 5 bases and J lost 3; bases outside the gene matches: 18. Germline V gene sequence: CDR1 SGHAT, CDR2 FQNNGV. As DNA, the CDR3 is TGTGCCAGCAGCCCTGGTGCGTCGGTTAGCGGGGTTCTCTACGAGCAGTACTTC. Protein sequence: CASSPGASVSGVLYEQYF.

This chain joins TRBV7-9 and TRBJ1-1; D uncertain. V was pared by 5 bases and J by 0 bases, with 13 bases between. The CDR3 runs to 15 residues. Germline loops: CDR1 SEHNR, CDR2 FQNEAQ (reference sequence). The CDR3 sequence is CASSMGRTLNTEAFF. The CDR3 DNA sequence: TGTGCCAGCAGCATGGGGAGGACTTTGAACACTGAAGCTTTCTTT.

The table lists this clonotype with many counts. V usage is TRBV28 and J usage is TRBJ2-7; no clear D gene. The CDR3 totals 14 residues. Germline V gives CDR1 MDHEN, CDR2 SYDVKM. Trimming left V 5 bases short and J 3 bases short, with 14 bases between. The CDR3 spells CASSEVGQNYEQYF. The CDR3 DNA is TGTGCCAGCAGTGAGGTTGGGCAGAACTACGAGCAGTACTTC.

In its sample, this clonotype was seen many times. J is TRBJ1-1 and V is TRBV20-1, with D maybe TRBD1 (6 bases). Trimming pared 6 bases from V and 7 bases from J, leaving 12 bases between. CDR3 length: 11 residues. The germline CDR1 and CDR2 sequences are DFQATT and SNEGSKA (reference sequence). The CDR3 is CSARRQVEAFF. The DNA of the CDR3 is TGCAGTGCCAGGAGACAGGTTGAAGCTTTCTTT.

This clonotype was counted many times. The chain carries TRBV5-1 and TRBJ2-5, with TRBD2 matching 9 bases. There are 15 residues in the CDR3. Germline values: CDR1 SGHRS, CDR2 YFSETQ. Losses at the gene ends were 2 bases for V and 4 bases for J; bases not matched to a gene: 6. The DNA for the CDR3 is TGCGCCAGCAGCTTAATGCGGGGGGGCCGAGAGACCCAGTACTTC. Its protein is CASSLMRGGRETQYF.

This clonotype was observed many times. J is TRBJ2-3 and V is TRBV12-5; no reliable D call. Trimming removed 1 base from V and 2 bases from J, with 7 bases in between. This CDR3 is built from 14 residues. Germline V gene data show CDR1 as LGHNT and CDR2 as FRNRAP. The CDR3 DNA reads as TGTGCTAGTGGTTTGGGTAGTTTCACAGATACGCAGTATTTT. As protein: CASGLGSFTDTQYF.

Comments on this clonotype: This could be a read error, since a much larger clone is one nucleotide away. This chain connects TRBV6-5 to TRBJ2-7; 10 bases fit TRBD1. V dropped 5 bases and J dropped 2; count of bases not matched to a gene: 3. The CDR3 is made up of 14 amino acids. Germline CDR1 reads MNHEY; CDR2 reads SVGAGI. The CDR3 here is CASSRQGAAYEQYF. For the CDR3, the DNA is TGTGCCAGCAGTAGACAGGGGGCCGCCTACGAGCAGTACTTC.

This clonotype was counted many times. The CDR3 DNA sequence: TGTGCCTGGAGTGTACTCAGGGATAAGGGCTACACCTTC. The encoded protein is CAWSVLRDKGYTF. The chain uses TRBV30 and TRBJ1-2, with D tentatively TRBD1 (5 bases). CDR3 length equals 13 residues. Trimming shortened V by 0 bases and J by 8 bases, and 13 bases separated the two germline ends. Germline V lookup: CDR1 GTSNPN, CDR2 SVGIG (reference sequence).

This clonotype came up many times. The rearrangement links TRBV4-2 to TRBJ1-4, with 9 nucleotides matching TRBD1. The V and J ends lost 4 bases and 8 bases, in that order; junction bases with no gene match: 8. There are 15 residues in the CDR3. CDR1 and CDR2 from the germline V gene are LGHNA and YNFKEQ. The CDR3 bases are TGTGCCAGCAGCCCCCCGACAGGGGGAGGCGAAAAACTGTTTTTT. This gives the protein CASSPPTGGGEKLFF.